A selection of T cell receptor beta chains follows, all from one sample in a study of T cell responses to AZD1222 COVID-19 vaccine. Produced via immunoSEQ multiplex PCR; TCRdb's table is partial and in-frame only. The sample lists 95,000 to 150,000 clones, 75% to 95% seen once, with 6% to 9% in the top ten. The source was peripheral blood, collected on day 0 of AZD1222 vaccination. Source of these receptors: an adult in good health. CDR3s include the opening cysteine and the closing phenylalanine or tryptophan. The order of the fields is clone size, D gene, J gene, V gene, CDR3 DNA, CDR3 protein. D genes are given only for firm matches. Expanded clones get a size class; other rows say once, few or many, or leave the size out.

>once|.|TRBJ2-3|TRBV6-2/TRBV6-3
TGTGCCAGCAGTTCGCCCCTAAAAGCAGATACGCAGTATTTT
CASSSPLKADTQYF
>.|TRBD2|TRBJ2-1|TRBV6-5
TGTGCCAGCAAAAATGGACTAGCGGGAGGGGATGAGCAGTTCTTC
CASKNGLAGGDEQFF
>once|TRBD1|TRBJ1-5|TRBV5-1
TGCGCCAGCAGCCTTGGAGGGACAGGGAACCAGCCCCAGCATTTT
CASSLGGTGNQPQHF
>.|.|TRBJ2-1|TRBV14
TGTGCCAGCAGCCAAGATCTTTGGAGCCATGAGCAGTTCTTC
CASSQDLWSHEQFF
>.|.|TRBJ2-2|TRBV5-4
TGTGCCAGCAATCCGGGACCAAACACCGGGGAGCTGTTTTTT
CASNPGPNTGELFF
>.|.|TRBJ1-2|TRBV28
TGTGCCAGCAGTTTAGGGGGACTCGCAAGGCGTGGCTACACCTTC
CASSLGGLARRGYTF
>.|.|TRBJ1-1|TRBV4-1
TGCGCCAGCAGCCAAAGGGGATTCATGAACACTGAAGCTTTCTTT
CASSQRGFMNTEAFF
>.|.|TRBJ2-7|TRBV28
TGTGCCAGCAGTCCCCTTGCCACCTACGAGCAGTACTTC
CASSPLATYEQYF
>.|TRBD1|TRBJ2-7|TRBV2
TGTGCCAGCATCCCGGGACAGGGACCCTACGAGCAGTACTTC
CASIPGQGPYEQYF
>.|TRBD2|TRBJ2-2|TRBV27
TGTGCCAGCAGTCCCCACGTCCGAGGGAGGGCTCCCGGGGAGCTGTTTTTT
CASSPHVRGRAPGELFF
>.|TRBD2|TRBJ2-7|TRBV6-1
TGTGCCAGCAGTGACCCCCGTGATAGCGGGAGAACAGCGTACGAGCAGTACTTC
CASSDPRDSGRTAYEQYF
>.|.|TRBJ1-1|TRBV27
TGTGCCACCAAGGCACAGGGAGGCACTGAAGCTTTCTTT
CATKAQGGTEAFF
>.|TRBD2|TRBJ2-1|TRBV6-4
TGTGCCAGCAGTGATGGACTAGCGGGATTGGATGAGCAGTTCTTC
CASSDGLAGLDEQFF
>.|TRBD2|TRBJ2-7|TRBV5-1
TGCGCCAGCAGCTCGGGACTAGCGGGAGGAGGATCCGAGCAGTACTTC
CASSSGLAGGGSEQYF
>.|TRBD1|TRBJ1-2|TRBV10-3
TGTGCCATCAGTGACGGACAGGGGAACTATGGCTACACCTTC
CAISDGQGNYGYTF
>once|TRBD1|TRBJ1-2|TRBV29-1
TGCAGCGTTTCCTTAACAGGGGCTGGATATGGCTACACCTTC
CSVSLTGAGYGYTF
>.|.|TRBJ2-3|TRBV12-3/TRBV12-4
TGTGCCAGCAGTTTAGTAGATACGCAGTATTTT
CASSLVDTQYF
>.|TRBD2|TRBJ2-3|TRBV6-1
TGTGCCAGCAGTGCTCGGACTAGCGGGAGATCAGATACGCAGTATTTT
CASSARTSGRSDTQYF
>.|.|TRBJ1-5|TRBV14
TGTGCCAGCAGCCAAGTGGGGGGTCAGCCCCAGCATTTT
CASSQVGGQPQHF
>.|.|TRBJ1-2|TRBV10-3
TGTGCCATCAGTGAGTCGACCAGGGTAAACTATGGCTACACCTTC
CAISESTRVNYGYTF